These T cell receptor beta chains were read from a single sample in a study of T cells in Graves' hyperthyroidism and ophthalmopathy. A single record per CDR3 protein comes from TCRdb applying MiXCR to the multiplex PCR reads. The sample holds about 610,000 distinct CDR3 sequences, under 15% seen once. The sequencing sample was made of blood. All receptors derive from a woman aged 40 to 49 with Graves' ophthalmopathy. Both conserved end residues are part of each CDR3. D genes are given only for firm matches. Size is stated for part of the rows, as once, few or many counts, or as a class when the clone is expanded.

clone_size d_call j_call v_call cdr3_aa cdr3_nt
many TRBD2 TRBJ2-7 TRBV11-2 CASSPKREGEFYYEQYF TGTGCCAGCAGCCCGAAGCGGGAGGGAGAATTTTACTACGAGCAGTACTTC
once - TRBJ2-7 TRBV30 CASDRRYSYEQYF TGTGCCTCAGACAGGAGATACTCCTACGAGCAGTACTTC
- TRBD2 TRBJ2-1 TRBV6-1 CASSPRTSGSNEQFF TGTGCCAGCAGCCCGAGGACTAGCGGGAGCAATGAGCAGTTCTTC
many TRBD2 TRBJ2-7 TRBV6-1 CASRPEAGGAYEQYF TGTGCCAGCAGACCCGAGGCGGGAGGGGCCTACGAGCAGTACTTC
- TRBD2 TRBJ2-1 TRBV28 CASSTSGSSYNEQSF TGTGCCAGCAGTACTAGCGGGAGCTCCTACAATGAGCAGTCCTTC
few - TRBJ2-7 TRBV3-1 CASSRSDLKENEQYF TGTGCCAGCAGCCGATCCGACTTAAAGGAAAACGAGCAGTACTTC
many - TRBJ1-5 TRBV27 CASSSGTSNQPQHF TGTGCCAGCAGTTCGGGGACTTCCAATCAGCCCCAGCATTTT
- - TRBJ2-2 TRBV11-2 CASSALENAGELFF TGTGCCAGCAGTGCTCTTGAGAACGCCGGGGAGCTGTTTTTT
many TRBD2 TRBJ2-7 TRBV19 CASSGLAGGPGREQYF TGTGCCAGTAGTGGACTAGCGGGAGGCCCGGGTCGCGAGCAGTACTTC
many TRBD1 TRBJ1-1 TRBV6-2/TRBV6-3 CASSYRPGGEAFF TGTGCCAGCAGTTACCGACCAGGGGGTGAAGCTTTCTTT
many - TRBJ1-5 TRBV7-2 CASSPLNTGTQPQHF TGTGCCAGCAGCCCCCTAAACACAGGGACTCAGCCCCAGCATTTT
- TRBD1 TRBJ1-2 TRBV30 CAWSKGTGEGYTF TGTGCCTGGAGTAAGGGGACAGGGGAAGGCTACACCTTC
many - TRBJ2-7 TRBV7-9 CASSLASGDEQYF TGTGCCAGCAGCTTAGCGTCAGGGGACGAGCAGTACTTC
many TRBD1 TRBJ2-7 TRBV7-9 CASSLSGGHEQYF TGTGCCAGCAGTCTCTCAGGGGGCCACGAGCAGTACTTC
many - TRBJ2-7 TRBV29-1 CSVNGVRTYEQYF TGCAGCGTTAACGGGGTCAGAACCTACGAGCAGTACTTC
many TRBD1 TRBJ2-7 TRBV27 CASSFTGQGAYEQYF TGTGCCAGCAGTTTCACAGGACAGGGGGCCTACGAGCAGTACTTC
few TRBD2 TRBJ2-7 TRBV3-1 CASRGTGLGSREQYF TGTGCCAGCAGAGGGACGGGACTAGGATCGCGAGAGCAGTACTTC
- TRBD1 TRBJ1-1 TRBV11-2 CASRPGQGGPMNTEAFF TGTGCCAGCAGACCCGGGCAGGGGGGGCCTATGAACACTGAAGCTTTCTTT
- - TRBJ1-6 TRBV7-9 CASSPGTGASYNSPLHF TGTGCCAGCAGCCCCGGAACAGGCGCCTCCTATAATTCACCCCTCCACTTT
many TRBD2 TRBJ2-2 TRBV9 CASGPSGSLTGELFF TGTGCCAGCGGACCTAGCGGGAGTCTAACCGGGGAGCTGTTTTTT
many TRBD1 TRBJ2-2 TRBV9 CASSSGQAGTGELFF TGTGCCAGCAGCTCAGGACAGGCGGGCACCGGGGAGCTGTTTTTT
few - TRBJ2-2 TRBV24-1 CATMKGGTGELFF TGTGCCACCATGAAAGGGGGCACCGGGGAGCTGTTTTTT
many - TRBJ2-7 TRBV10-2 CASDGGGKQYF TGCGCCAGCGATGGCGGAGGGAAGCAGTACTTC
many - TRBJ2-7 TRBV10-2 CASSARDAYEQYF TGCGCCAGCAGTGCTCGGGACGCCTACGAGCAGTACTTC
few - TRBJ1-1 TRBV30 CAWSGLMNTEAFF TGTGCCTGGAGCGGACTTATGAACACTGAAGCTTTCTTT
many - TRBJ2-2 TRBV4-1 CASSQSPGTGELFF TGCGCCAGCAGCCAGAGTCCGGGGACCGGGGAGCTGTTTTTT
many TRBD2 TRBJ2-5 TRBV6-5 CASSYSGGVEETQYF TGTGCCAGCAGTTACTCCGGGGGGGTGGAGGAGACCCAGTACTTC
- - TRBJ1-1 TRBV11-1 CASSPKPDRFSPEAFF TGTGCCAGCAGCCCCAAACCGGACCGTTTTAGTCCTGAAGCTTTCTTT
many TRBD2 TRBJ2-7 TRBV28 CASSFGTSNYEQYF TGTGCCAGCAGTTTCGGGACTAGCAACTACGAGCAGTACTTC
many TRBD1 TRBJ2-7 TRBV28 CASSLGTVSVSYEQYF TGTGCCAGCAGTTTGGGGACAGTCTCGGTCTCCTACGAGCAGTACTTC
many - TRBJ2-6 TRBV6-1 CASSRTRGSGANVLTF TGTGCCAGCAGCAGGACGAGGGGTTCTGGGGCCAACGTCCTGACTTTC
many - TRBJ2-2 TRBV12-3/TRBV12-4 CASSLPYGLDTGELFF TGTGCCAGCAGTTTGCCTTACGGTCTTGACACCGGGGAGCTGTTTTTT
many - TRBJ2-7 TRBV6-1 CASSEGTAGEQYF TGTGCCAGCAGTGAAGGGACGGCGGGAGAGCAGTACTTC
many TRBD1 TRBJ2-2 TRBV15 CATSRVTGEAGELFF TGTGCCACCAGCAGAGTGACAGGGGAGGCCGGGGAGCTGTTTTTT
many - TRBJ2-7 TRBV29-1 CSVYGTDSYEQYF TGCAGCGTTTACGGGACGGATTCCTACGAGCAGTACTTC
many - TRBJ1-6 TRBV7-2 CASSLVGSPLHF TGTGCCAGCAGCTTAGTAGGATCACCCCTCCACTTT
many TRBD1 TRBJ1-3 TRBV6-5 CASSSRTGAGNTIYF TGTGCCAGCAGTTCGAGGACAGGGGCGGGAAACACCATATATTTT
- - TRBJ2-7 TRBV3-1 CASSPRLSVVTYEQYF TGTGCCAGCAGCCCTCGGTTGTCGGTTGTGACCTACGAGCAGTACTTC
many - TRBJ2-7 TRBV20-1 CSARVTGTYEQYF TGCAGTGCTAGAGTAACTGGGACCTACGAGCAGTACTTC
many - TRBJ2-7 TRBV28 CASSLSSGNEQYF TGTGCCAGCAGTTTATCCTCAGGGAACGAGCAGTACTTC